Listed below are T cell receptor beta chains from one sample, sequenced in a study of shared clonotypes between healthy human individuals. TCRdb's table, derived via immunoSEQ multiplex PCR, lists solely in-frame clones and lacks some. The sample shows about 2 million clones, less than 95% of them seen only once. Source material: naive CD8+ T cells sorted from blood. The receptors come from a man aged 18-30 years in good health. CDR3s leave out the opening cysteine and the closing phenylalanine or tryptophan.

TRBV4-1,ASSQDLFSIY
TRBV4-1,ASSQGLAGGLETQY
TRBV27,ASSPSVGGTYEQY
TRBV4-1,ASSQVRVGTEAF
TRBV7-2,ASSSDPSTNYGYT
TRBV7-9,ASSSWDSNEKLF
TRBV11-2,ASSLAGNTDPNYGYT
TRBV6-5,ASSYREGNTEAF
TRBV14,ASSQEGNSYEQY
TRBV9,ASSLIAGGAYDEQY
TRBV4-3,ASSQGVRTSVSNEQF
TRBV7-2,ASSLRDLYEQY
TRBV27,ASSLWGATEAF
TRBV6-1,ASSERQAFYGYT
TRBV7-2,ASSLGHSTGELF
TRBV27,ASRLLAGGYNEQF
TRBV7-2,ASSLDIDQPQH
TRBV4-2,ASSQSGLGRSSYNEQF
TRBV4-2,ASSQEGWTEAF
TRBV5-6,ASSLDGNNYGYT
TRBV2,ASRGTSETQY
TRBV5-6,ASRKDGGAGELF
TRBV7-2,ASSLSGISYNSPLH
TRBV4-1,ASSAPHEQF
TRBV6-5,ASSISGRLVYEQY
TRBV7-9,ASSWTGPGDTEAF
TRBV7-9,ASSLEVPKHNEQF
TRBV7-9,ASSSLPNTEAF
TRBV9,ASSVGLSYEQY
TRBV4-3,ASSQDREGPIGNTIY
TRBV4-3,ASSQDWTGGYGYT
TRBV5-4,ASRKGGDTEAF
TRBV5-4,ASSFGRYEQY
TRBV28,ASSTLGTGAVEQY
TRBV7-8,ASSPGVGYNEQF
TRBV9,ASSVDPAGPTDTQY
TRBV11-3,ASSLGGEADTQY
TRBV9,ASSVEAGDEQF
TRBV19,ASSPGRYNEQF
TRBV27,ASSSGSGNYEQY
TRBV25-1,ASSLGLAGDEQY
TRBV2,ASGGLAGLDEQF
TRBV2,ASSLYDAVETQY
TRBV6-6,ASSPYFNYEQY
TRBV5-6,ASSSPGSYEQY
TRBV6-5,ASSPTGTNTEAF
TRBV7-7,ASSELATTDTQY